This T cell receptor beta chain was obtained from a study of T cell responses to AZD1222 COVID-19 vaccine. TCRdb keeps only in-frame clones here, not all; method: immunoSEQ multiplex PCR. The sample has 80,000 to 90,000 clones, 90% seen once; the top ten hold approximately 5%. V shed 6 bases and J shed 5 bases, with 16 bases lying between them. Germline loops: CDR1 SNHLY, CDR2 FYNNEI. The CDR3 totals 14 residues. The sequenced sample was peripheral blood, obtained 28 days after the second AZD1222 dose. The TCR was taken from an adult who received the AZD1222 COVID-19 vaccine. The chain uses TRBV2 and TRBJ2-5; tentatively, D is TRBD1 (6 bases). The CDR3 DNA sequence: TGTGCCAGCAGCCGGGACACTAGGGCGGAGACCCAGTACTTC. As protein: CASSRDTRAETQYF.